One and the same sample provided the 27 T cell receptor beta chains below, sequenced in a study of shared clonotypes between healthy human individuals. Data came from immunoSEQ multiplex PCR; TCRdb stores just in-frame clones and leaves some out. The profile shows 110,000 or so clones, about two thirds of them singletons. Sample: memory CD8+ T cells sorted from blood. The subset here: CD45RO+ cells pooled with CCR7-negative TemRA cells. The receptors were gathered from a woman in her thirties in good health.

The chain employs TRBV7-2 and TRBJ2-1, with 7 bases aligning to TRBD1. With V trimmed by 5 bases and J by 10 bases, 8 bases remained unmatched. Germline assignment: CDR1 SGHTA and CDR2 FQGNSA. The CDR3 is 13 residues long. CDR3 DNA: TGTGCCAGCAGCAGGGGGCCTGAGAGGGAGCAGTTCTTC. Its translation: CASSRGPEREQFF.

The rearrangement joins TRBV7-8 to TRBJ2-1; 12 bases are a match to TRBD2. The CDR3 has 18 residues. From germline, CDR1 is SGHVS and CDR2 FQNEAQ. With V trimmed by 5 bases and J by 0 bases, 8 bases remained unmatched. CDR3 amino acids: CASSLRTSGASSYNEQFF. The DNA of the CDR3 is TGTGCCAGCAGCCTCAGGACTAGCGGGGCCAGCTCCTACAATGAGCAGTTCTTC.

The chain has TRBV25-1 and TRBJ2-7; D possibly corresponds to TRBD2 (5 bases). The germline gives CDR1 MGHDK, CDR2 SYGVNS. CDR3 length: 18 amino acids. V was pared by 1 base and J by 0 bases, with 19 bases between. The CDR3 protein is CASSESFIDSRGSYEQYF. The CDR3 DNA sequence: TGTGCCAGCAGTGAATCGTTTATTGACTCTCGGGGCTCCTACGAGCAGTACTTC.

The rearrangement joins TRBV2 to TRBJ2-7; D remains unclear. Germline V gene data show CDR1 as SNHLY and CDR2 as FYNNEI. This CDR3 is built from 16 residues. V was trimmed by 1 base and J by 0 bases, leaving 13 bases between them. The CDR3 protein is CASSEGTALGSYEQYF. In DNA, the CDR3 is TGTGCCAGCAGTGAAGGGACGGCTCTAGGCTCCTACGAGCAGTACTTC.

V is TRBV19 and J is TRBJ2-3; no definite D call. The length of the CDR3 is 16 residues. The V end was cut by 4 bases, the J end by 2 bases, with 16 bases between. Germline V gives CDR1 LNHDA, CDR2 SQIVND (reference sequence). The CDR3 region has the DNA TGTGCCAGTAGTAGTCTCATCGGCACCCACACAGATACGCAGTATTTT. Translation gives CASSSLIGTHTDTQYF.

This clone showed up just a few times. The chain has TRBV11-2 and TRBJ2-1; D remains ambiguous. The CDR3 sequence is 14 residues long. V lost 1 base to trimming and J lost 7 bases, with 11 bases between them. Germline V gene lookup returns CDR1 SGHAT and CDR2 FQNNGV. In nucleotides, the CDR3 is TGTGCCAGCAGCTTAGGCCCGACGACTAATGAGCAGTTCTTC. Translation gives CASSLGPTTNEQFF.

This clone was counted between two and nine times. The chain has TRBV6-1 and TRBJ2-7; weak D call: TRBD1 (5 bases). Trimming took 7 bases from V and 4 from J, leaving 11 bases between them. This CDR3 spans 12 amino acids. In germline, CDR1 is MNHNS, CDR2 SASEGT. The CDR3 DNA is TGTGCCAGCAATGGAGACAGATACGAGCAGTACTTC. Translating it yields CASNGDRYEQYF.

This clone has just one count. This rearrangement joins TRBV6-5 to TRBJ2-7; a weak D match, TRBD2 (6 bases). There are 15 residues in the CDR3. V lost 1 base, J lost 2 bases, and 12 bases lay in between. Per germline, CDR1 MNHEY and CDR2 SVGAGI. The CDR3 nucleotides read TGTGCCAGCAGTTACTTTACGGGAGCTGCCTACGAGCAGTACTTC. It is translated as CASSYFTGAAYEQYF.

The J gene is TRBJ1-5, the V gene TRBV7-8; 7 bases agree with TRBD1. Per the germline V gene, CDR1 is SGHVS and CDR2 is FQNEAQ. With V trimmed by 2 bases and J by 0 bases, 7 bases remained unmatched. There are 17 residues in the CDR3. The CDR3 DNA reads TGTGCCAGCAGCTTATTTAGGGGGCCTAATAGCAATCAGCCCCAGCATTTT. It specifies CASSLFRGPNSNQPQHF. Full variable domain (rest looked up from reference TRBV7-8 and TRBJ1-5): GAGVSQSPRYKVAKRGQDVALRCDPISGHVSLFWYQQALGQGPEFLTYFQNEAQLDKSGLPSDRFFAERPEGSVSTLKIQRTQQEDSAVYLCASSLFRGPNSNQPQHFGDGTRLSIL.

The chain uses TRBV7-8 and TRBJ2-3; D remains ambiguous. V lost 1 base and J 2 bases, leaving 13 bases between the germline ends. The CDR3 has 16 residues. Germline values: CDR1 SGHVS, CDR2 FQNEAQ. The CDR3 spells CASSLVAVRLTDTQYF. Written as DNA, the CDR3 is TGTGCCAGCAGCTTAGTGGCGGTTCGCCTCACAGATACGCAGTATTTT.

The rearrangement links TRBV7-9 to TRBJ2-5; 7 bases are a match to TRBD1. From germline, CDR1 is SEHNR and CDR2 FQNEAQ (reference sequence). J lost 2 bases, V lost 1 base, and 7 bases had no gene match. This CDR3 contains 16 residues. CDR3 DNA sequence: TGTGCCAGCAGCTTAGTTCCGGACAGGACGCAAGAGACCCAGTACTTC. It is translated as CASSLVPDRTQETQYF.

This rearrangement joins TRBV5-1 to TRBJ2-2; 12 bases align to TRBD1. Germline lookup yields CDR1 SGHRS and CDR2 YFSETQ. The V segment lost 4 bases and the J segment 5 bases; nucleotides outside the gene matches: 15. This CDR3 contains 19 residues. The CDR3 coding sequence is TGCGCCAGCAGCCCATCGCCGAACGGGACAGGGGGCCGGACCGGGGAGCTGTTTTTT. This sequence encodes CASSPSPNGTGGRTGELFF.

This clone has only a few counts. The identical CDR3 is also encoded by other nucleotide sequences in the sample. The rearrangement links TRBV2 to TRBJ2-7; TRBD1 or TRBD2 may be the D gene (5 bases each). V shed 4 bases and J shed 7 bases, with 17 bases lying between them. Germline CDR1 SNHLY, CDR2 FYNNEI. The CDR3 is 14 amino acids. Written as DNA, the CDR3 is TGTGCCAGCAGTGTTGGGGCTAGTCCGGGGGAGCAGTACTTC. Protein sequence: CASSVGASPGEQYF.

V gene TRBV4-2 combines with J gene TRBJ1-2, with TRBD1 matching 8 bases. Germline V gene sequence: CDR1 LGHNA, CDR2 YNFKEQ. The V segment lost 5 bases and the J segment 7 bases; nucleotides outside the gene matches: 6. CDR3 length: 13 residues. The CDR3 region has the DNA TGTGCCAGCAGCTCCAGGGGGCGTGGTGGCTACACCTTC. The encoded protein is CASSSRGRGGYTF.

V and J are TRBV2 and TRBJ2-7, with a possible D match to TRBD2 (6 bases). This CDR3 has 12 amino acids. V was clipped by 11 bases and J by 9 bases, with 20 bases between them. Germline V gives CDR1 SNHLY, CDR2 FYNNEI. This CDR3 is CAWGGYLLRQYF. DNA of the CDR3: TGTGCCTGGGGAGGCTACCTACTCCGGCAGTACTTC.

CDR3 nucleotide sequence: TGTGCCAGCAGCTTGGACAGCGAGCAGTACTTC. Amino acid sequence: CASSLDSEQYF. This sequence joins TRBV5-4 and TRBJ2-7, with D hard to call. Trimming stripped 0 bases from V and 6 bases from J, with 4 bases between. The CDR3 covers 11 residues. CDR1 and CDR2 (germline): SGHNT, YYREEE (reference sequence).

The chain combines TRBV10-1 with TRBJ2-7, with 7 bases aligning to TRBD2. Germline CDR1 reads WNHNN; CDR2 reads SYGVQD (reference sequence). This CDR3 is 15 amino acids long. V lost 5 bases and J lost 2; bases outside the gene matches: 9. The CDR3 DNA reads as TGCGCCAGCAGTTCTCTAGCGGAGCAGACCTACGAGCAGTACTTC. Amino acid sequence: CASSSLAEQTYEQYF.

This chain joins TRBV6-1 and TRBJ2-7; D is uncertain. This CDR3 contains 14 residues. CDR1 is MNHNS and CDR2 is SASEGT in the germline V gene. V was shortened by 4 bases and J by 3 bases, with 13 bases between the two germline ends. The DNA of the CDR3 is TGTGCCAGCAGTGGAGCCCCAACGTTCTACGAGCAGTACTTC. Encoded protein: CASSGAPTFYEQYF.

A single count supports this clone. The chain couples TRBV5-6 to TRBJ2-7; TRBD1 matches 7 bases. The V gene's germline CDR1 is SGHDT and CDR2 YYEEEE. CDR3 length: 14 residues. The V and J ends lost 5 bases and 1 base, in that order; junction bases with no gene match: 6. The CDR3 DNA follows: TGTGCCAGCAGTTCCGGGACAGCTTCCTACGAGCAGTACTTC. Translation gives CASSSGTASYEQYF.

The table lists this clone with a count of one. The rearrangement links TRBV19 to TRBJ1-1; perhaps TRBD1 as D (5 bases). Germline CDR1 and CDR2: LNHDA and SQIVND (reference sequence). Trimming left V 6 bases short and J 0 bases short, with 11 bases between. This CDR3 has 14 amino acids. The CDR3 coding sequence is TGTGCCAGTAGACTAACAGGCCTGAACACTGAAGCTTTCTTT. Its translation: CASRLTGLNTEAFF.

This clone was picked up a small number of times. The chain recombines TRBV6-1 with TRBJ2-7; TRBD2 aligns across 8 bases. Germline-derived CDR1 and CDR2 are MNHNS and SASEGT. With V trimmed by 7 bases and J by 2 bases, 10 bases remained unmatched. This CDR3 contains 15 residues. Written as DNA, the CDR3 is TGTGCCAGCAAAGCACTTAGCGGGACGGCCTACGAGCAGTACTTC. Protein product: CASKALSGTAYEQYF.

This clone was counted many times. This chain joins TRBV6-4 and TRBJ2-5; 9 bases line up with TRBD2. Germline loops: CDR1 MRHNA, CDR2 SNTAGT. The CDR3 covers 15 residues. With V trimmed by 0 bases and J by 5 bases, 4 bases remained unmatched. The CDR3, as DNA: TGTGCCAGCAGTGACTCGGCGGGAGGGCCCGAGACCCAGTACTTC. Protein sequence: CASSDSAGGPETQYF.

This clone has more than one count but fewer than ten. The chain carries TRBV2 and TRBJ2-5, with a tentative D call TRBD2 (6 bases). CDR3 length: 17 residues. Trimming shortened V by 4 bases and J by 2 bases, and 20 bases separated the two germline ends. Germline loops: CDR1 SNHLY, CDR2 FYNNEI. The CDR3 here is CASSVGASGWTQETQYF. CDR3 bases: TGTGCCAGCAGTGTTGGCGCGAGCGGGTGGACGCAAGAGACCCAGTACTTC.

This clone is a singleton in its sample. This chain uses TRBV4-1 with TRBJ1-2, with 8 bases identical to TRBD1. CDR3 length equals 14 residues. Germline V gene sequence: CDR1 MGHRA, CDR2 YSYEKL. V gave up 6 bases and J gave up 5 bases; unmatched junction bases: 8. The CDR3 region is CASSWVRGHYGYTF. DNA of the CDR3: TGCGCCAGCAGTTGGGTCAGGGGGCATTATGGCTACACCTTC.

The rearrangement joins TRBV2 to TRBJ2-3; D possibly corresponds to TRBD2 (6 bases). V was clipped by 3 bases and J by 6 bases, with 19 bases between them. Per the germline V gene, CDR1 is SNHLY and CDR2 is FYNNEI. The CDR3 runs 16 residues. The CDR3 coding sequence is TGTGCCAGCAGTGAGGAACCGGGAGAGAATAGGGATACGCAGTATTTT. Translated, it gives CASSEEPGENRDTQYF.

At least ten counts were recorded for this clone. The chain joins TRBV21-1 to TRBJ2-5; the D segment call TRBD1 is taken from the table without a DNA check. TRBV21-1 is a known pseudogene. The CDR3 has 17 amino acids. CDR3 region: CASSKPTGTGGAETQYF. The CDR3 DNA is TGTGCCAGCAGCAAACCAACCGGGACAGGGGGAGCAGAGACCCAGTACTTC.

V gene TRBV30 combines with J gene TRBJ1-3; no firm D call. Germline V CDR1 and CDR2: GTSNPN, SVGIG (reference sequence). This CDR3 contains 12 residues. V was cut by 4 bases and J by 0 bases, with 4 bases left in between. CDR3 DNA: TGTGCCTGGACCCCCTCTGGAAACACCATATATTTT. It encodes CAWTPSGNTIYF.